This T cell receptor beta chain was captured in a study of OX40 agonist ivuxolimab in advanced cancers. Study context: It was permissible to have had prior anti-PD-1, anti-PD-L1 or anti-CTLA-4 therapy, and around 40% had some. Study results and caveats: Averaging showed that CD8+ T cells had more expanded clones than CD4+ did. Expanded peripheral T-cell antigen specificity went undetermined.

The germline V and J ends were trimmed by 4 bases and 7 bases, with 17 bases remaining between them. The length of the CDR3 is 15 residues. Germline assignment: CDR1 SGHTA and CDR2 FQGNSA. On this clone: Its antigen remains unidentified.

The table came from immunoSEQ multiplex PCR; TCRdb's copy has only in-frame clones and leaves some out. Of 70,000 to 75,000 clones listed, 80% to 95% are singletons. The sequencing used CD4+ or CD8+ T cells sorted from blood, collected in a trial of the OX40 agonist ivuxolimab. The sequence came from an adult with an advanced solid tumor such as melanoma, head and neck, liver or kidney cancer. The chain recombines TRBV7-2 with TRBJ2-1, with a possible D match to TRBD1 (5 bases). CDR3 coding DNA: TGTGCCAGCAGCTGGGCTAGGGCAGGGAATAATGAGCAGTTCTTC. The encoded protein is CASSWARAGNNEQFF.